What follows describes a single TCR beta chain. The antigen remains unidentified. The data were taken from a study of PD-1 blockade in classical Hodgkin lymphoma. Study-level results: At C4D1, TCR diversity had climbed significantly for CD4+ cells, though not for CD8+ cells. TCR diversity at baseline was reported to be reduced in newly diagnosed patients relative to healthy donors. After ASCT, patients who started nivolumab under 1 year later were excluded. Whoever responded completely had baseline diversity much like that seen in newly diagnosed patients.

The assay was immunoSEQ multiplex PCR, and TCRdb's table has in-frame clones only and misses some. This table has about 33,000 clones, roughly 76% appearing once. This sample's time point: cycle 4 day 1 (C4D1), after more than five weeks of nivolumab. Every single patient, without exception, relapsed after autologous stem cell transplantation, and brentuximab vedotin exposure varied. The germline CDR1 and CDR2 sequences are LNHNV and YYDKDF (reference sequence). Trimming took 1 base from V and 7 from J, leaving 5 bases between them. This CDR3 has 12 amino acids. This sample comprised peripheral blood mononuclear cells (PBMCs), obtained before the fourth cycle of nivolumab. The TCR originated in a human donor with classical Hodgkin lymphoma. The chain links TRBV15 to TRBJ2-1; tentatively, D is TRBD1 or TRBD2 (5 bases each). The CDR3 DNA is TGTGCCACCAGCAGAGGGGGGAATGAGCAGTTCTTC. Translating gives CATSRGGNEQFF.